This T cell receptor (beta chain) was obtained from a study of cytomegalovirus exposure and HLA in healthy donors. Turning to the study itself: HLA-typed donors were the source of about 85 million unique TCRs, which an early data release held. Study results and caveats: Approximately 160 TCR beta chains were listed as cytomegalovirus-associated.

PCR used 60 Vbeta primers and 13 Jbeta primers. TCRdb keeps only in-frame clones here, not all; method: immunoSEQ multiplex PCR. This repertoire shows some 130,000 clones, 80% to 85% found once; its top ten account for approximately 1%. Germline loops: CDR1 SGHRS, CDR2 YFSETQ. The V gene lost 0 bases and the J gene lost 0 bases, with 11 bases spanning the gap. The CDR3 loop spans 16 amino acids. With respect to this clone: As yet, its antigen is unknown.

The clonotype was recovered from a human donor in good health. The chain recombines TRBV5-1 with TRBJ2-3; D is uncertain. The sample was PBMCs. CDR3 sequence reads: CASSLATGGSTDTQYF. The DNA for the CDR3 is TGCGCCAGCAGCTTGGCCACGGGTGGTAGCACAGATACGCAGTATTTT. Full variable domain (remainder filled in from reference TRBV5-1 and TRBJ2-3): KAGVTQTPRYLIKTRGQQVTLSCSPISGHRSVSWYQQTPGQGLQFLFEYFSETQRNKGNFPGRFSGRQFSNSRSEMNVSTLELGDSALYLCASSLATGGSTDTQYFGPGTRLTVL.